The 12 T cell receptor beta chains reported below all come from one sample, sequenced in a study of CD8 T cells in ankylosing spondylitis. Via MiXCR, TCRdb re-called the 5' RACE reads, giving one row per CDR3 protein. The repertoire holds tens of thousands of distinct CDR3 sequences, with 27% as singletons. Sequences were obtained from blood, either unsorted or a sorted T cell fraction (not recorded which). The receptors stem from a male donor with ankylosing spondylitis or in good health (not recorded which).

The chain joins TRBV3-1 to TRBJ2-1; D gene ambiguous. V was pared by 1 base and J by 8 bases, with 6 bases between. CDR3 length: 12 amino acids. CDR1 is LGHDT, CDR2 YNNKEL, per germline (reference sequence). The CDR3 DNA reads as TGTGCCAGCAGCCAAGCGGTCCATGAGCAGTTCTTC. This translates into CASSQAVHEQFF.

There are a few counts of this clonotype. The rearrangement uses TRBV5-1 and TRBJ2-7, with no clear D. The V end lost 0 bases, the J end lost 0 bases, and 4 bases lay between the germline ends. The CDR3 totals 13 residues. Germline V gene lookup returns CDR1 SGHRS and CDR2 YFSETQ. The CDR3: CASSLALSYEQYF. The CDR3 coding sequence is TGCGCCAGCAGCTTGGCCCTCTCCTACGAGCAGTACTTC.

V gene TRBV7-2 combines with J gene TRBJ2-5, with 9 bases identical to TRBD1. The CDR3 has 15 amino acids. Trimming cost V 5 bases and J 4 bases; bases outside gene matches: 8. The germline gives CDR1 SGHTA, CDR2 FQGNSA. Here the CDR3 DNA reads TGTGCCAGCAGCAACCCTACAGGGGGCACAGAGACCCAGTACTTC. Encoded protein: CASSNPTGGTETQYF.

This clonotype was seen at least ten times. The chain uses TRBV20-1 and TRBJ2-7; TRBD1 matches at 7 bases. The CDR3 covers 13 residues. Germline assignment: CDR1 DFQATT and CDR2 SNEGSKA (reference sequence). V shed 3 bases and J 0 bases; nucleotides not matched to a gene: 2. In DNA, the CDR3 is TGCAGTGCTAGCGACAGGGACTCCTACGAGCAGTACGTC. This translates into CSASDRDSYEQYV.

The genes are TRBV2 and TRBJ2-1; D may be TRBD2 (5 bases). Looked up from germline, CDR1 is SNHLY and CDR2 is FYNNEI. This CDR3 has 14 amino acids. V was trimmed by 7 bases and J by 9 bases, leaving 19 bases between them. In DNA form, the CDR3 reads TGTGCCAGCAATGGGAGAAGAGGAGTTGGTGAGCAGTTCTTC. It yields the protein CASNGRRGVGEQFF.

This clonotype turned up a few times. V gene TRBV20-1 combines with J gene TRBJ2-1; 10 bases fit TRBD1. Trimming removed 5 bases from V and 9 bases from J; junction bases left unmatched: 13. The CDR3 is 15 residues long. Germline V gene data show CDR1 as DFQATT and CDR2 as SNEGSKA (reference sequence). CDR3 sequence: CSASVGQGGDIEQFF. The CDR3 nucleotides read TGCAGTGCTTCCGTCGGACAGGGGGGTGACATTGAGCAGTTCTTC.

This clonotype appeared many times. V and J are TRBV20-1 and TRBJ2-3; D may match TRBD1 or TRBD2 (6 bases each). Deletions cut 6 bases from V and 4 bases from J, with 17 bases between. Per germline, CDR1 DFQATT and CDR2 SNEGSKA (reference sequence). This CDR3 region has 14 residues. The CDR3 DNA follows: TGCAGTGCACGTGCAGCCGGGGGCCCAGATACGCAGTATTTT. As protein: CSARAAGGPDTQYF.

Only a few counts were recorded for this clonotype. The rearrangement joins TRBV5-1 to TRBJ2-5, with D possibly TRBD1 on 5 matching bases. The CDR3 loop spans 13 amino acids. V was pared by 4 bases and J by 1 base, with 8 bases between. Germline lookup yields CDR1 SGHRS and CDR2 YFSETQ. The CDR3 spells CASSVDIQETQYF. The CDR3 coding sequence is TGCGCCAGCAGCGTGGACATCCAAGAGACCCAGTACTTC.

This clonotype was counted a few times. The chain couples TRBV7-9 to TRBJ1-4; TRBD1 might be the D (5 bases). V shed 5 bases and J shed 11 bases, with 18 bases lying between them. The germline gives CDR1 SEHNR, CDR2 FQNEAQ (reference sequence). The CDR3 length is 14 residues. DNA of the CDR3: TGTGCCAGCAGCAACCGGGACGGTTTATGGAAACTGTTTTTT. This sequence encodes CASSNRDGLWKLFF.

The sample holds a few counts of this clonotype. The rearrangement links TRBV20-1 to TRBJ2-1; 10 bases map to TRBD2. V shed 6 bases and J 7 bases; nucleotides not matched to a gene: 9. The germline V gene has CDR1 DFQATT and CDR2 SNEGSKA (reference sequence). The CDR3 covers 14 residues. The CDR3 here is CSALPGLAQNEQFF. The DNA for the CDR3 is TGCAGTGCACTTCCGGGACTAGCGCAGAATGAGCAGTTCTTC.

Many counts were recorded for this clonotype. This chain links TRBV6-1 with TRBJ2-3; 9 bases match TRBD1. Germline lookup yields CDR1 MNHNS and CDR2 SASEGT. CDR3 length equals 13 residues. V lost 6 bases and J lost 4; bases outside the gene matches: 2. The CDR3, as DNA: TGTGCCAGCAGGGGGACAGGGCCAGATACGCAGTATTTT. It specifies CASRGTGPDTQYF.

This clonotype was seen a few times. The genes are TRBV7-2 and TRBJ2-7; D remains ambiguous. The CDR3 sequence is 14 residues long. Germline-derived CDR1 and CDR2 are SGHTA and FQGNSA. The germline V and J ends were trimmed by 5 bases and 12 bases, with 23 bases remaining between them. The chain's CDR3 is CASSLRLSPPLWYF. In DNA form, the CDR3 reads TGTGCCAGCAGCCTACGATTATCTCCCCCTTTGTGGTACTTC.